These 29 T cell receptor beta chains share one sample of origin, sequenced in a study of cytomegalovirus exposure and HLA in healthy donors. PCR involved 60 Vbeta and 13 Jbeta primers. Sequencing used immunoSEQ multiplex PCR; TCRdb keeps in-frame clones, though not all of them. The sample shows 50,000 to 70,000 clones, roughly two thirds of them seen only once. Sequenced: PBMCs. The source of these receptors is a man between 25 and 39 years old in good health and CMV-seronegative.

This clone was picked up a small number of times. The chain carries TRBV29-1 and TRBJ2-5, with D possibly TRBD1 on 5 matching bases. Per the germline V gene, CDR1 is SQVTM and CDR2 is ANQGSEA. V lost 2 bases to trimming and J lost 1 base, with 17 bases between them. The CDR3 loop spans 16 amino acids. CDR3 in amino acids: CSVEPRAPSSQETQYF. CDR3 bases: TGCAGCGTTGAACCCAGGGCTCCTTCCTCCCAAGAGACCCAGTACTTC.

There are a few counts of this clone. The rearrangement uses TRBV19 and TRBJ1-5; 8 nucleotides line up with TRBD1. Germline-derived CDR1 and CDR2 are LNHDA and SQIVND (reference sequence). The V segment lost 5 bases and the J segment 5 bases; nucleotides outside the gene matches: 2. This CDR3 spans 13 amino acids. The CDR3 region is CASSVTGDQPQHF. The DNA for the CDR3 is TGTGCCAGTAGTGTGACAGGGGATCAGCCCCAGCATTTT.

This clone appeared a few times. Other DNA sequences in this specimen translate into the identical CDR3. The chain recombines TRBV5-1 with TRBJ1-1, with 8 nucleotides matching TRBD1. V shed 1 base, J shed 1 base, and the junction held 0 bases outside the gene matches. The germline V gene encodes CDR1 SGHRS and CDR2 YFSETQ. The CDR3 is 14 residues long. CDR3 loop: CASSLTGGNTEAFF. As DNA, the CDR3 is TGCGCCAGCAGCTTGACAGGGGGGAACACTGAAGCTTTCTTT.

This rearrangement joins TRBV15 to TRBJ1-2; D is undetermined. V gave up 2 bases and J gave up 3 bases, with 7 bases separating them. Germline values: CDR1 LNHNV, CDR2 YYDKDF (reference sequence). This CDR3 is built from 13 residues. As DNA, the CDR3 is TGTGCCACCAGCAGACAGAGGGACTATGGCTACACCTTC. It yields the protein CATSRQRDYGYTF.

The sample holds a few counts of this clone. This rearrangement joins TRBV4-1 to TRBJ2-5; D may be TRBD1 (5 bases). Germline-derived CDR1 and CDR2 are MGHRA and YSYEKL. V was shortened by 1 base and J by 1 base, with 7 bases between the two germline ends. This CDR3 has 14 residues. CDR3 protein: CASSQAQGQETQYF. The CDR3, as DNA: TGCGCCAGCAGCCAAGCGCAGGGCCAAGAGACCCAGTACTTC.

This clone was counted only a few times. The chain recombines TRBV19 with TRBJ1-6; no clear D. The CDR3 runs to 12 residues. Germline-derived CDR1 and CDR2 are LNHDA and SQIVND (reference sequence). V was shortened by 8 bases and J by 7 bases, with 9 bases between the two germline ends. CDR3 amino acids: CASRRINSPLHF. DNA for the CDR3: TGTGCCAGTCGGAGAATCAATTCACCCCTCCACTTT.

The chain joins TRBV7-7 to TRBJ2-6; tentatively, D is TRBD1 (6 bases). V was shortened by 5 bases and J by 0 bases, with 8 bases between the two germline ends. Germline V gives CDR1 SSHAT, CDR2 FNYEAQ (reference sequence). The CDR3 is made up of 15 amino acids. The CDR3, as DNA: TGTGCCAGCAGCCGAGGGGGCTCTGGGGCCAACGTCCTGACTTTC. Protein product: CASSRGGSGANVLTF.

The chain recombines TRBV2 with TRBJ1-3; no clear D gene. The CDR3 is 16 amino acids. Trimming shortened V by 2 bases and J by 0 bases, and 11 bases separated the two germline ends. Germline V gives CDR1 SNHLY, CDR2 FYNNEI. CDR3 DNA: TGTGCCAGCAGTGAAATTGTCGCGAGCTCTGGAAACACCATATATTTT. Its translation: CASSEIVASSGNTIYF.

This clone was detected only once. CDR3 nucleotides: TGTGCCAGCAGCCAGGCGGACAAGGCCGCCGGCGGCTACACCTTC. This encodes CASSQADKAAGGYTF. The chain carries TRBV7-9 and TRBJ1-2; tentative D call: TRBD1 (5 bases). V lost 5 bases and J lost 8, with 21 bases in between. Looked up from germline, CDR1 is SEHNR and CDR2 is FQNEAQ (reference sequence). This CDR3 region has 15 residues.

The J gene is TRBJ2-1, the V gene TRBV6-5; 13 nucleotides match TRBD2. Per the germline V gene, CDR1 is MNHEY and CDR2 is SVGAGI. V lost 6 bases to trimming and J lost 4 bases; unmatched junction nucleotides: 3. This CDR3 region has 15 residues. DNA of the CDR3: TGTGCCAGCAGGCGGACTAGCGGGGGTTACAATGAGCAGTTCTTC. Amino acids: CASRRTSGGYNEQFF.

This clone was counted a few times. The rearrangement joins TRBV15 to TRBJ1-4; possibly TRBD1 for D (6 bases). The CDR3 length is 14 residues. V gave up 1 base and J gave up 5 bases, with 8 bases separating them. Germline lookup yields CDR1 LNHNV and CDR2 YYDKDF (reference sequence). CDR3 loop: CATSRGTENEKLFF. The CDR3, as DNA: TGTGCCACCAGCAGAGGGACAGAAAATGAAAAACTGTTTTTT.

The chain combines TRBV15 with TRBJ1-1, with a possible D match to TRBD1 (5 bases). Germline CDR1 reads LNHNV; CDR2 reads YYDKDF (reference sequence). The CDR3 sequence is 14 residues long. Trimming removed 0 bases at V and 11 bases at J, with 16 bases between. CDR3 sequence (DNA): TGTGCCACCAGCAGAGAGGTTGGGGCACAGAGTGCTTTCTTT. The encoded protein is CATSREVGAQSAFF.

The rearrangement links TRBV19 to TRBJ2-3; possible D gene TRBD2, 5 bases. V lost 6 bases and J lost 2, with 6 bases in between. The CDR3 is 12 residues long. The germline gives CDR1 LNHDA, CDR2 SQIVND (reference sequence). This chain's CDR3 is CASSGVTDTQYF. CDR3 DNA sequence: TGTGCCAGTAGCGGGGTCACAGATACGCAGTATTTT.

The chain is built from TRBV5-1 and TRBJ2-5, with D maybe TRBD2 (7 bases). The V gene lost 0 bases and the J gene lost 3 bases, with 9 bases spanning the gap. The CDR3 length is 14 residues. Per the germline V gene, CDR1 is SGHRS and CDR2 is YFSETQ. Here the CDR3 DNA reads TGCGCCAGCAGCTTGGGCGGGGGCGAAGAGACCCAGTACTTC. It specifies CASSLGGGEETQYF.

This clone was observed a few times. This chain joins TRBV7-9 and TRBJ2-3; the match to TRBD2 covers 8 bases. CDR1 is SEHNR, CDR2 FQNEAQ, per germline (reference sequence). The V gene end was trimmed by 5 bases and the J gene end by 4 bases; junction bases not matched to a gene: 20. This CDR3 spans 19 amino acids. The CDR3 sequence is CASSPSGLDSRGGSDTQYF. In DNA, the CDR3 is TGTGCCAGCAGCCCTAGCGGGTTGGATTCGCGTGGTGGATCAGATACGCAGTATTTT.

The V gene is TRBV29-1, the J gene TRBJ1-1; TRBD1 aligns across 7 bases. CDR3 length: 11 amino acids. Looked up from germline, CDR1 is SQVTM and CDR2 is ANQGSEA. CDR3: CRRQTGTEAFF. The DNA of the CDR3 is TGCCGCCGCCAGACAGGGACTGAAGCTTTCTTT.

This chain links TRBV6-5 with TRBJ1-2; tentatively, D is TRBD1 (6 bases). V lost 2 bases to trimming and J lost 6 bases, with 13 bases between them. The CDR3 contains 14 residues. Per germline, CDR1 MNHEY and CDR2 SVGAGI. The CDR3 is CASSYGTGLHGYTF. The CDR3 region has the DNA TGTGCCAGCAGTTACGGTACAGGGCTTCATGGCTACACCTTC.

This rearrangement joins TRBV15 to TRBJ2-5; D gene unclear. The germline CDR1 and CDR2 sequences are LNHNV and YYDKDF (reference sequence). The CDR3 is 14 amino acids. The V end lost 4 bases, the J end lost 2 bases, and 11 bases lay between the germline ends. The CDR3 loop is CATSTALEQETQYF. CDR3 nucleotides: TGTGCCACCAGCACCGCGTTAGAGCAAGAGACCCAGTACTTC.

This clone was picked up many times. The gene calls are TRBV7-8 and TRBJ2-5, with D perhaps TRBD2 (7 bases). V dropped 6 bases and J dropped 5 bases, with 10 bases sitting between them. This CDR3 spans 12 amino acids. The V gene's germline CDR1 is SGHVS and CDR2 FQNEAQ. In DNA, the CDR3 is TGTGCCAGCAGGCCGGGGGGCGAGACCCAGTACTTC. Protein: CASRPGGETQYF.

V and J are TRBV19 and TRBJ2-1; 7 bases are a match to TRBD2. V shed 3 bases and J 8 bases; nucleotides not matched to a gene: 7. CDR3 length: 14 amino acids. CDR1 and CDR2 (germline): LNHDA, SQIVND (reference sequence). The CDR3 coding sequence is TGTGCCAGTAGTATCAGCCGGACTAGGCATGAGCAGTTCTTC. Its protein is CASSISRTRHEQFF.

Only one count was recorded for this clone. CDR3 protein: CASSGGEVNQPQHF. DNA for the CDR3: TGTGCCAGCAGCGGCGGGGAGGTCAATCAGCCCCAGCATTTT. The rearrangement uses TRBV9 and TRBJ1-5, with unresolved D. Germline V gene lookup returns CDR1 SGDLS and CDR2 YYNGEE. V was clipped by 3 bases and J by 3 bases, with 10 bases between them. The CDR3 runs 14 residues. Filled out from reference TRBV9 and TRBJ1-5, the complete variable domain reads DSGVTQTPKHLITATGQRVTLRCSPRSGDLSVYWYQQSLDQGLQFLIQYYNGEERAKGNILERFSAQQFPDLHSELNLSSLELGDSALYFCASSGGEVNQPQHFGDGTRLSIL.

This chain links TRBV6-5 with TRBJ2-5; D remains ambiguous. Germline CDR1 and CDR2: MNHEY and SVGAGI. Between the trimmed V and J ends, which lost 5 bases and 4 bases, there was a span of 11 bases. The CDR3 is 13 residues long. The CDR3 DNA sequence: TGTGCCAGCAGTCCGGTCACGGTAGAGACCCAGTACTTC. Translation: CASSPVTVETQYF.

This chain uses TRBV29-1 with TRBJ2-2; a possible D gene is TRBD1 (8 bases). CDR1 is SQVTM, CDR2 ANQGSEA, per germline. V was pared by 6 bases and J by 4 bases, with 18 bases between. The CDR3 covers 15 residues. This chain's CDR3 is CSVREQGGTTGELFF. As DNA, the CDR3 is TGCAGCGTACGTGAACAGGGGGGGACCACCGGGGAGCTGTTTTTT.

The chain combines TRBV30 with TRBJ2-3; D is unresolved. Trimming shortened V by 2 bases and J by 5 bases, and 11 bases separated the two germline ends. The germline CDR1 and CDR2 sequences are GTSNPN and SVGIG (reference sequence). The CDR3 runs 13 residues. The CDR3 sequence is CAWSTPSRDTQYF. For the CDR3, the DNA is TGTGCCTGGAGTACCCCTAGTAGAGATACGCAGTATTTT.

This rearrangement joins TRBV6-1 to TRBJ2-7; 10 nucleotides line up with TRBD1. V lost 6 bases, J lost 3 bases, and 2 bases stayed unmatched. The CDR3 loop spans 13 amino acids. Germline V CDR1 and CDR2: MNHNS, SASEGT. CDR3 bases: TGTGCCAGCAGGGACAGGGGGATCTACGAGCAGTACTTC. This sequence encodes CASRDRGIYEQYF.

This clone was seen a few times. The V and J genes are TRBV4-2 and TRBJ2-5, with TRBD2 matching over 10 bases. Germline V gives CDR1 LGHNA, CDR2 YNFKEQ. The CDR3 contains 16 residues. The junction had 7 bases not matched to a gene; V was cut back by 1 base and J by 5 bases. The CDR3 bases are TGTGCCAGCAGCCAAGTGGGTAGCGGGGGGAGGGAGACCCAGTACTTC. Translated: CASSQVGSGGRETQYF.

The chain couples TRBV29-1 to TRBJ1-1; 7 nucleotides line up with TRBD1. Germline V lookup: CDR1 SQVTM, CDR2 ANQGSEA. The CDR3 contains 15 residues. J gave up 0 bases and V 2 bases, and 6 bases lay outside the gene matches. The CDR3 region has the DNA TGCAGCGTTGAAACAGGGGTGGTTGTGAACACTGAAGCTTTCTTT. This sequence encodes CSVETGVVVNTEAFF.

This clone occurred a few times. The genes are TRBV12-2 and TRBJ2-7; the table assigns TRBD2, which was not confirmed against the DNA. TRBV12-2 constitutes a pseudogene. CDR3 length equals 24 residues. In DNA form, the CDR3 reads TGTGCAAGTCGCTTAGCGCATGTTCAGGGGGCAGATGGGACTAGCGGCCACTACTCCTACGAGCAGTACTTC. Encoded protein: CASRLAHVQGADGTSGHYSYEQYF.

The rearrangement uses TRBV5-4 and TRBJ1-1, with unresolved D. In germline, CDR1 is SGHNT, CDR2 YYREEE (reference sequence). The CDR3 covers 14 residues. The germline V and J ends were trimmed by 1 base and 0 bases, with 7 bases remaining between them. In nucleotides, the CDR3 is TGTGCCAGCAGCTTGTTCCAGATGAACACTGAAGCTTTCTTT. Protein sequence: CASSLFQMNTEAFF.